These T cell receptor beta chains were read from a single sample in a study of type 1 regulatory T cells. From the reads, TCRdb called clonotypes with MiXCR, one entry per CDR3 protein. The data hold some 60,000 distinct CDR3 sequences, with roughly 60% observed a single time. These receptors have no identified antigens. Sequenced material: cultured non-Tr1 T cells, either the whole culture or a sorted T cell fraction (not recorded which). The receptors originated from a human donor in good health. CDR3s include the opening cysteine and the closing phenylalanine or tryptophan. Fields, in order: CDR3 DNA, CDR3 protein, clone size, D gene, J gene, V gene. D genes are given only for firm matches. Clone size is shown for a subset of rows, as once, few, many or a class of expanded clone.

CDR3 DNA: TGTGCCAGTAGTATAGTAACGCTAGCGGGAACCAGTGAGTTCTTC
CDR3 protein: CASSIVTLAGTSEFF
clone size: -
D gene: TRBD2
J gene: TRBJ2-1
V gene: TRBV19

CDR3 DNA: TGCGCCAGCAGCCAAGACCGGATCCCGGGACAGCGCACCGGGGAGCTGTTTTTT
CDR3 protein: CASSQDRIPGQRTGELFF
clone size: -
D gene: TRBD1
J gene: TRBJ2-2
V gene: TRBV4-1

CDR3 DNA: TGTGCCAGCAGCCTACGGACAATCAACGAGCAGTACTTC
CDR3 protein: CASSLRTINEQYF
clone size: -
D gene: -
J gene: TRBJ2-7
V gene: TRBV5-5

CDR3 DNA: TGTGCCAGCAGTGAAAGAAACGATTCACCCCTCCACTTT
CDR3 protein: CASSERNDSPLHF
clone size: -
D gene: -
J gene: TRBJ1-6
V gene: TRBV6-1

CDR3 DNA: TGTGCCAGCACCGGACAGGGGGCGTCAGATACGCAGTATTTT
CDR3 protein: CASTGQGASDTQYF
clone size: few
D gene: TRBD1
J gene: TRBJ2-3
V gene: TRBV7-2

CDR3 DNA: TGCGCCAGCAGCCCGGGACTAGCGGGAGTCAATGAGCAGTTCTTC
CDR3 protein: CASSPGLAGVNEQFF
clone size: few
D gene: TRBD2
J gene: TRBJ2-1
V gene: TRBV5-1

CDR3 DNA: TGTGCCGCCGGGGGTAGCAGTGCCGCCCTCAATGAGCAGTTCTTC
CDR3 protein: CAAGGSSAALNEQFF
clone size: -
D gene: -
J gene: TRBJ2-1
V gene: TRBV24-1

CDR3 DNA: TGTGCCAGCAGTAGGGCCTTTAACTATGGCTACACCTTC
CDR3 protein: CASSRAFNYGYTF
clone size: few
D gene: -
J gene: TRBJ1-2
V gene: TRBV6-1

CDR3 DNA: TGCAGTGCCGGCCGGCTAGCGGGAGATGAGACCCAGTACTTC
CDR3 protein: CSAGRLAGDETQYF
clone size: few
D gene: TRBD2
J gene: TRBJ2-5
V gene: TRBV20-1

CDR3 DNA: TGTGCCAGCAGCTGGGACAATCGATTAGCCAAAAACATTCAGTACTTC
CDR3 protein: CASSWDNRLAKNIQYF
clone size: -
D gene: -
J gene: TRBJ2-4
V gene: TRBV7-9

CDR3 DNA: TGCAGTGCTGATACCCTGTCGCGGGAGGGCCAAGATACGCAGTATTTT
CDR3 protein: CSADTLSREGQDTQYF
clone size: -
D gene: TRBD2
J gene: TRBJ2-3
V gene: TRBV20-1

CDR3 DNA: TGTGCCAGCAGCTTAGTCGGCGGGGTGCAAGAGACCCAGTACTTC
CDR3 protein: CASSLVGGVQETQYF
clone size: -
D gene: -
J gene: TRBJ2-5
V gene: TRBV7-7

CDR3 DNA: TGTGCCAGCAGCGGTGACCGGAGGGGACTGTACTTC
CDR3 protein: CASSGDRRGLYF
clone size: -
D gene: -
J gene: TRBJ2-7
V gene: TRBV7-6

CDR3 DNA: TGTGCCAGCACCACTGCTAGCGTGGGCTCCTACAATGAGCAGTTCTTC
CDR3 protein: CASTTASVGSYNEQFF
clone size: -
D gene: -
J gene: TRBJ2-1
V gene: TRBV6-1

CDR3 DNA: TGCAGTGCTACTGGGGGCTTGTCTGGAAACACCATATATTTT
CDR3 protein: CSATGGLSGNTIYF
clone size: medium-sized
D gene: -
J gene: TRBJ1-3
V gene: TRBV20-1

CDR3 DNA: TGTGCCAGTGCGGGACTAGCGGGAGTCGTCGCCGGGAAGCTGTTTTTT
CDR3 protein: CASAGLAGVVAGKLFF
clone size: -
D gene: TRBD2
J gene: TRBJ2-2
V gene: TRBV19

CDR3 DNA: TGTGCCAGCAGCTTCGGGGGGGCGCATGCCGGGGAGCTGTTTTTT
CDR3 protein: CASSFGGAHAGELFF
clone size: -
D gene: TRBD2
J gene: TRBJ2-2
V gene: TRBV7-2

CDR3 DNA: TGTGCCAGCAGTGAACCTCATCTATACGAGCAGTACTTC
CDR3 protein: CASSEPHLYEQYF
clone size: -
D gene: -
J gene: TRBJ2-7
V gene: TRBV25-1

CDR3 DNA: TGTGCCAGTAATCCACCGGGACCTAACTACGAGCAGTACTTC
CDR3 protein: CASNPPGPNYEQYF
clone size: few
D gene: -
J gene: TRBJ2-7
V gene: TRBV28

CDR3 DNA: TGTGCCAGCAGTTTAAGTGGCGGGCCCTACGAGCAGTACTTC
CDR3 protein: CASSLSGGPYEQYF
clone size: -
D gene: -
J gene: TRBJ2-7
V gene: TRBV27

CDR3 DNA: TGTGCCAGCAGTTTAAGTTTGGCAGGGGGCTATGGCTACACCTTC
CDR3 protein: CASSLSLAGGYGYTF
clone size: -
D gene: TRBD1
J gene: TRBJ1-2
V gene: TRBV28

CDR3 DNA: TGTGCCAGCAGTTCGAACACCGGGGAGCTGTTTTTT
CDR3 protein: CASSSNTGELFF
clone size: many
D gene: -
J gene: TRBJ2-2
V gene: TRBV6-2/TRBV6-3

CDR3 DNA: TGTGCCAGCAGCCAAGGTGTACTAGCATCATACGAGCAGTACTTC
CDR3 protein: CASSQGVLASYEQYF
clone size: -
D gene: -
J gene: TRBJ2-7
V gene: TRBV3-1

CDR3 DNA: TGTGCCACCAGTGAGCCGGTTGCAGATACGCAGTATTTT
CDR3 protein: CATSEPVADTQYF
clone size: few
D gene: -
J gene: TRBJ2-3
V gene: TRBV24-1

CDR3 DNA: TGTGCCAGTAGCAGGGGACAGGGGGTTTCGAACACCGGGGAGCTGTTTTTT
CDR3 protein: CASSRGQGVSNTGELFF
clone size: -
D gene: TRBD1
J gene: TRBJ2-2
V gene: TRBV19

CDR3 DNA: TGTGCCAGTAGAAACAGGGTTGAAGCTTTCTTT
CDR3 protein: CASRNRVEAFF
clone size: -
D gene: -
J gene: TRBJ1-1
V gene: TRBV27

CDR3 DNA: TGTGCCAGCAGCCAAGATTCGGTTACGGAGCAGTTCTTC
CDR3 protein: CASSQDSVTEQFF
clone size: -
D gene: -
J gene: TRBJ2-1
V gene: TRBV4-2

CDR3 DNA: TGCGGTGCTAGAGTTTTTCTCAGGACAGGGGGCTACAATGAGCAGTTCTTC
CDR3 protein: CGARVFLRTGGYNEQFF
clone size: -
D gene: TRBD1
J gene: TRBJ2-1
V gene: TRBV20-1

CDR3 DNA: TGCGCCAGCAGCCAAGATCTAGCGGGAGTCCTCACAGATACGCAGTATTTT
CDR3 protein: CASSQDLAGVLTDTQYF
clone size: -
D gene: TRBD2
J gene: TRBJ2-3
V gene: TRBV4-3

CDR3 DNA: TGCAGTGCGGGGACTAGCGGGAGGGCGCGGCCAGATACGCAGTATTTT
CDR3 protein: CSAGTSGRARPDTQYF
clone size: -
D gene: TRBD2
J gene: TRBJ2-3
V gene: TRBV20-1

CDR3 DNA: TGTGCCAGCAGCCCGAACTCCTTCGAGGGTGAAGCTTTCTTT
CDR3 protein: CASSPNSFEGEAFF
clone size: few
D gene: -
J gene: TRBJ1-1
V gene: TRBV27

CDR3 DNA: TGTGCCAGCAGTGAATTTCCAGCGGGAGACATCCAAGAGACCCAGTACTTC
CDR3 protein: CASSEFPAGDIQETQYF
clone size: -
D gene: TRBD2
J gene: TRBJ2-5
V gene: TRBV6-1

CDR3 DNA: TGTGCCAGCAGCTTCAGGGGGAGGGAGACCCAGTACTTC
CDR3 protein: CASSFRGRETQYF
clone size: -
D gene: -
J gene: TRBJ2-5
V gene: TRBV7-2

CDR3 DNA: TGCAGTGCTAGCATAGCGGGAGTAACAGATACGCAGTATTTT
CDR3 protein: CSASIAGVTDTQYF
clone size: once
D gene: TRBD2
J gene: TRBJ2-3
V gene: TRBV20-1